This entry lists 9 T cell receptor beta chains sequenced from one sample in a study of immune cell composition in non-small cell lung cancer. Sequenced by immunoSEQ multiplex PCR; TCRdb stores in-frame clones only, minus some. The data contain over 4,000 clones, 75% to 85% of them singletons. Sequenced input: lung tumor tissue. The source is a human donor with non-small cell lung cancer.

This chain uses TRBV18 with TRBJ2-2; 7 bases agree with TRBD2. CDR3 length: 16 residues. The V and J ends lost 3 bases and 4 bases, in that order; junction bases with no gene match: 8. Germline CDR1 and CDR2: KGHSH and LQKENI. The CDR3 region has the DNA TGTGCCAGCTCACCGACCCGGTCGGGGGGCACCGGGGAGCTGTTTTTT. Translating gives CASSPTRSGGTGELFF.

Only one count was recorded for this clone. The chain employs TRBV4-1 and TRBJ1-5; D remains ambiguous. The V and J ends lost 0 bases and 9 bases respectively, with 9 bases between them. The germline gives CDR1 MGHRA, CDR2 YSYEKL. This CDR3 has 13 amino acids. CDR3 amino acids: CASSQEPVGPQHF. CDR3 nucleotide sequence: TGCGCCAGCAGCCAAGAGCCCGTCGGGCCCCAGCATTTT.

The chain is built from TRBV6-6 and TRBJ1-2; tentatively, D is TRBD1 (5 bases). Trimming cost V 3 bases and J 8 bases, with 19 bases left between them. From germline, CDR1 is MNHNY and CDR2 SVGAGI (reference sequence). CDR3 size: 15 residues. The CDR3 bases are TGTGCCAGCAGTTATTTGGGAGTCGCGAGGGGAGGCTACACCTTC. Translated, it gives CASSYLGVARGGYTF.

The rearrangement joins TRBV2 to TRBJ2-1, with a possible D match to TRBD1 (6 bases). The CDR3 runs 14 residues. The ends were cut back, 7 bases at V and 2 bases at J, with 12 bases in the middle. Germline CDR1 SNHLY, CDR2 FYNNEI. The DNA for the CDR3 is TGTGCCAGCAAATTACAGGGAACCTACAATGAGCAGTTCTTC. Translating it yields CASKLQGTYNEQFF. Full variable domain (remainder filled in from reference TRBV2 and TRBJ2-1): EPEVTQTPSHQVTQMGQEVILRCVPISNHLYFYWYRQILGQKVEFLVSFYNNEISEKSEIFDDQFSVERPDGSNFTLKIRSTKLEDSAMYFCASKLQGTYNEQFFGPGTRLTVL.

This chain joins TRBV7-2 and TRBJ2-2; D is unresolved. CDR1 is SGHTA, CDR2 FQGNSA, per germline. V was shortened by 5 bases and J by 7 bases, with 14 bases between the two germline ends. The CDR3 spans 14 residues. CDR3 amino acids: CASSPAVGVGELFF. The CDR3 nucleotides are TGTGCCAGCAGCCCTGCCGTGGGCGTCGGGGAGCTGTTTTTT. Full variable domain (missing parts from reference TRBV7-2 and TRBJ2-2): GAGVSQSPSNKVTEKGKDVELRCDPISGHTALYWYRQSLGQGLEFLIYFQGNSAPDKSGLPSDRFSAERTGGSVSTLTIQRTQQEDSAVYLCASSPAVGVGELFFGEGSRLTVL.

As concerns this clone: Since the CDR3 does not end with the conserved phenylalanine or tryptophan, this likely comes from a read error. The chain carries TRBV25-1 and TRBJ1-3; D not certain. The germline V gene encodes CDR1 MGHDK and CDR2 SYGVNS. Trimming shortened V by 7 bases and J by 0 bases, and 10 bases separated the two germline ends. CDR3 length equals 14 residues. The CDR3 sequence is CASTRGSSGNTIYV. CDR3 DNA: TGTGCCAGCACCCGCGGTAGCTCTGGAAACACCATATATGTT.

This chain uses TRBV2 with TRBJ2-6; D gene ambiguous. V dropped 3 bases and J dropped 2 bases, with 20 bases sitting between them. The CDR3 has 19 amino acids. Germline V gives CDR1 SNHLY, CDR2 FYNNEI. This CDR3 reads CASSEGWGRVTAGANVLTF. CDR3 nucleotides: TGTGCCAGCAGTGAGGGGTGGGGTAGGGTAACGGCTGGGGCCAACGTCCTGACTTTC.

This clone was observed a few times. This chain uses TRBV2 with TRBJ2-7; 9 nucleotides align to TRBD2. The CDR3 length is 14 residues. CDR1 SNHLY and CDR2 FYNNEI come from the germline V gene. The junction had 9 bases not matched to a gene; V was cut back by 10 bases and J by 2 bases. In nucleotides, the CDR3 is TGTGCCACCTTAGCGGGGGCGCTTCCCTACGAGCAGTACTTC. It translates to CATLAGALPYEQYF.

The CDR3 nucleotides are TGTGCCAGCAGCTTAAGTCCTCAGGATGAGCAGTTCTTC. This encodes CASSLSPQDEQFF. The chain recombines TRBV11-2 with TRBJ2-1; D ambiguous. The length of the CDR3 is 13 residues. V was shortened by 2 bases and J by 8 bases, with 10 bases between the two germline ends. Germline CDR1 SGHAT, CDR2 FQNNGV.